The 8 T cell receptor beta chains below come from one sample, sequenced in a study of blood T cell repertoires in COVID-19. TCRdb keeps only in-frame clones here, not all; method: immunoSEQ multiplex PCR. Here the sample spans about 290,000 clones, under 90% being singletons. Sequencing used peripheral blood. These receptors came from a woman between 40 and 55 years old who had recovered from COVID-19.

The V call is TRBV7-9, the J call TRBJ2-5, with a weak D call TRBD2 (5 bases). This CDR3 comprises 15 residues. Germline-derived CDR1 and CDR2 are SEHNR and FQNEAQ (reference sequence). V lost 5 bases, J lost 2 bases, and 15 bases lay in between. The CDR3 DNA follows: TGTGCCAGCAGCCCTTTACCGAGCGGACAAGAGACCCAGTACTTC. Translation: CASSPLPSGQETQYF.

In nucleotides, the CDR3 is TGTGCCACCAGCACCCTCCGGGAAGAGACCCAGTACTTC. This gives the protein CATSTLREETQYF. The chain recombines TRBV15 with TRBJ2-5; D is ambiguous. Trimming shortened V by 4 bases and J by 3 bases, and 9 bases separated the two germline ends. The germline V gene encodes CDR1 LNHNV and CDR2 YYDKDF (reference sequence). This CDR3 comprises 13 residues.

The chain combines TRBV3-1 (or the pseudogene TRBV3-2) with TRBJ2-1, with 10 bases fitting TRBD1. Germline assignment: CDR1 LGHDT and CDR2 YNNKEL (reference sequence). With 3 bases clipped from V and 9 bases from J, the junction kept 8 bases outside the gene matches. The CDR3 runs to 15 residues. This CDR3 reads CASSQGTGEQGEQFF. Written as DNA, the CDR3 is TGTGCCAGCAGCCAGGGGACAGGGGAGCAGGGTGAGCAGTTCTTC.

The chain is built from TRBV28 and TRBJ2-5, with D perhaps TRBD2 (5 bases). V was shortened by 3 bases and J by 4 bases, with 9 bases between the two germline ends. The CDR3 totals 13 residues. Germline assignment: CDR1 MDHEN and CDR2 SYDVKM. The DNA of the CDR3 is TGTGCCAGCAGTTTTTCAGGAGGAGAGACCCAGTACTTC. It is translated as CASSFSGGETQYF.

The chain has TRBV19 and TRBJ2-1, with D tentatively TRBD1 (5 bases). The V end lost 6 bases, the J end lost 0 bases, and 12 bases lay between the germline ends. Germline CDR1 reads LNHDA; CDR2 reads SQIVND (reference sequence). The CDR3 is 15 amino acids. CDR3 sequence reads: CASSLQVSSYNEQFF. In nucleotides, the CDR3 is TGTGCCAGTAGCCTACAGGTTAGCTCCTACAATGAGCAGTTCTTC.

CDR3 DNA: TGTGCCAGCAGGGGTGCTGGGAGCTACGAGCAGTACTTC. It is translated as CASRGAGSYEQYF. The J gene is TRBJ2-7, the V gene TRBV25-1; a weak D match, TRBD2 (5 bases). V gave up 6 bases and J gave up 3 bases, with 12 bases separating them. Germline V gene data show CDR1 as MGHDK and CDR2 as SYGVNS. The CDR3 is 13 amino acids.

The chain employs TRBV2 and TRBJ2-1; TRBD2 matches at 10 bases. The CDR3 has 13 residues. The germline V gene encodes CDR1 SNHLY and CDR2 FYNNEI. Unmatched junction bases numbered 4, after V lost 7 bases and J lost 7 bases. The CDR3 DNA follows: TGTGCCAGCAATAAGGGACTAGCGAATGAGCAGTTCTTC. Amino acids: CASNKGLANEQFF.

CDR3 sequence (DNA): TGTGCCAGCAGTACCAGGGTATCCGGGGAGCTGTTTTTT. Its protein product is CASSTRVSGELFF. J is TRBJ2-2 and V is TRBV2; TRBD1 is a possible D gene (5 bases). V was cut by 5 bases and J by 6 bases, with 10 bases left in between. The CDR3 length is 13 residues. Germline V lookup: CDR1 SNHLY, CDR2 FYNNEI.